This T cell receptor beta chain derives from a study of long-term antiretroviral therapy in people with HIV. Survey-level immunoSEQ v3.0 assays were run. Only in-frame clones appear in the TCRdb table, and some are missing; sequencing was by immunoSEQ multiplex PCR. The table records approximately 18,000 clones, 80% of them present only once. V was pared by 4 bases and J by 1 base, with 8 bases of the junction left unmatched. Germline assignment: CDR1 SGHNT and CDR2 YENEEA. This CDR3 has 16 amino acids. The chain links TRBV11-3 to TRBJ2-5; 8 bases agree with TRBD1. The sample consisted of unsorted PBMCs, taken 0.2 years after starting antiretroviral therapy. The clonotype was recovered from a woman aged 40 to 50 with HIV. CDR3 nucleotides: TGTGCCAGCAGCTACGGACAGGGTGGTAGCCAAGAGACCCAGTACTTC. Encoded protein: CASSYGQGGSQETQYF.